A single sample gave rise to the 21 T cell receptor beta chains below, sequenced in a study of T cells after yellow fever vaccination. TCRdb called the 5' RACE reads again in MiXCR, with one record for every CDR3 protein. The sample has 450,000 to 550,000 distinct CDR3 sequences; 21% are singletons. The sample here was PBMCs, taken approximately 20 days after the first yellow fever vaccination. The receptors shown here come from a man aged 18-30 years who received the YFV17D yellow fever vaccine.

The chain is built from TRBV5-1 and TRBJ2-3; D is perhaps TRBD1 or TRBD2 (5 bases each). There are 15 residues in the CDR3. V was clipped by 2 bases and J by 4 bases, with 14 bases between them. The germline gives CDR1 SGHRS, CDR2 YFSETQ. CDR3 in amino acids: CASSLGDRRSDTQYF. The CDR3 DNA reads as TGCGCCAGCAGCTTAGGGGACCGCCGGTCAGATACGCAGTATTTT. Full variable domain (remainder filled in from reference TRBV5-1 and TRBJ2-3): KAGVTQTPRYLIKTRGQQVTLSCSPISGHRSVSWYQQTPGQGLQFLFEYFSETQRNKGNFPGRFSGRQFSNSRSEMNVSTLELGDSALYLCASSLGDRRSDTQYFGPGTRLTVL.

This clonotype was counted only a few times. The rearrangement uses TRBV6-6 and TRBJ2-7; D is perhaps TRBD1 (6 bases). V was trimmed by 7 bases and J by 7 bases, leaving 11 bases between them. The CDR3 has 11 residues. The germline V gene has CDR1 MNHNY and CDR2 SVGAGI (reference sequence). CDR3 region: CASTTGLEQYF. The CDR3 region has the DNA TGTGCCAGCACTACAGGGTTAGAGCAGTACTTC.

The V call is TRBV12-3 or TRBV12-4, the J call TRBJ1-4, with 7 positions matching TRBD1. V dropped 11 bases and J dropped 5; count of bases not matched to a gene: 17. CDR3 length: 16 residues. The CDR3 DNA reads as TGTGCCGGCAAACTAGCGTTGGGGACAGAGAATGAAAAACTGTTTTTT. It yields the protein CAGKLALGTENEKLFF.

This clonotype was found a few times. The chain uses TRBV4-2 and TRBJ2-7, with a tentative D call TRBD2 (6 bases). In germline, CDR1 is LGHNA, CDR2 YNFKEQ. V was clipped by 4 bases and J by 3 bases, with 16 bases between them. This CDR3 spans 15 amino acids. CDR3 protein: CASSLEGSAGYEQYF. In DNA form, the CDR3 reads TGTGCCAGCAGCCTCGAGGGGTCAGCGGGCTACGAGCAGTACTTC.

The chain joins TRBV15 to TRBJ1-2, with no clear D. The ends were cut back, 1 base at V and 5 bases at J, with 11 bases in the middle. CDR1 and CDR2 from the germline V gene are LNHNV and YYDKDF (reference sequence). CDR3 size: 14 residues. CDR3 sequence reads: CATSRGEDLYGYTF. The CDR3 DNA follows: TGTGCCACCAGCAGAGGGGAGGATCTTTATGGCTACACCTTC.

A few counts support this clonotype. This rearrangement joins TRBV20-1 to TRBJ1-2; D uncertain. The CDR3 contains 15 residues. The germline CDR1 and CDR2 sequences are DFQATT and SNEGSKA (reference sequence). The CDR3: CRSSAEARIEDGYTF. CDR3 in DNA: TGCAGGTCCTCGGCAGAGGCGAGGATTGAAGATGGCTACACCTTC.

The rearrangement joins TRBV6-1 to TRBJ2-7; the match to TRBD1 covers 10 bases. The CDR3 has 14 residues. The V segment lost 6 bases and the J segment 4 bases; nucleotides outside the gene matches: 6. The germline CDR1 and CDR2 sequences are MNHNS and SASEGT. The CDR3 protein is CASSIDRGLYEQYV. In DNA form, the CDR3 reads TGTGCCAGCAGCATCGACAGGGGGCTTTACGAGCAGTACGTC.

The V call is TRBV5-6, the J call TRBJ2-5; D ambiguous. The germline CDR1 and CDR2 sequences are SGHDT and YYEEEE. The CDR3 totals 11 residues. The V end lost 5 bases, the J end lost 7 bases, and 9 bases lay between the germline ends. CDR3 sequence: CASSTVGTQYF. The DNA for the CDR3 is TGTGCCAGCAGTACCGTCGGGACCCAGTACTTC.

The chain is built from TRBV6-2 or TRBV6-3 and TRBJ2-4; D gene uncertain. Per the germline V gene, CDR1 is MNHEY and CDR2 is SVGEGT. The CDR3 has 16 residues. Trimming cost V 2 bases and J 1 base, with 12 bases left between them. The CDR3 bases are TGTGCCAGCAGTTACCCCCATTTTACGGCCAAAAACATTCAGTACTTC. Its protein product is CASSYPHFTAKNIQYF.

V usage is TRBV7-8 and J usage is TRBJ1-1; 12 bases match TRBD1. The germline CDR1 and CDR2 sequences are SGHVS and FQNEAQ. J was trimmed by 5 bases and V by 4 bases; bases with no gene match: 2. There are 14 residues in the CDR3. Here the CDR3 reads CASSWDRGHTEAFF. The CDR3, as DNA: TGTGCCAGCAGCTGGGACAGGGGGCATACTGAAGCTTTCTTT. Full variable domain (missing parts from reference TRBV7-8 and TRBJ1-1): GAGVSQSPRYKVAKRGQDVALRCDPISGHVSLFWYQQALGQGPEFLTYFQNEAQLDKSGLPSDRFFAERPEGSVSTLKIQRTQQEDSAVYLCASSWDRGHTEAFFGQGTRLTVV.

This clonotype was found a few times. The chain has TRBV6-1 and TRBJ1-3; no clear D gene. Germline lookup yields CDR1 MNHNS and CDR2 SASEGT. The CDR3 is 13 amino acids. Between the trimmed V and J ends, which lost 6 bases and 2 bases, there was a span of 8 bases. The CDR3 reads CASSLITGNTIYF. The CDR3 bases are TGTGCCAGCAGCCTAATTACTGGAAACACCATATATTTT.

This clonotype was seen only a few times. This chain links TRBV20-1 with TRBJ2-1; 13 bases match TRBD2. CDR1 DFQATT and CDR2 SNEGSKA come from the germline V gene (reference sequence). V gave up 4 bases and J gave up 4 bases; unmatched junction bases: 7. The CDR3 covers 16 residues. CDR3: CSATPTSGGRYNEQFF. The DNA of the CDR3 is TGCAGTGCTACCCCGACTAGCGGGGGGCGATACAATGAGCAGTTCTTC.

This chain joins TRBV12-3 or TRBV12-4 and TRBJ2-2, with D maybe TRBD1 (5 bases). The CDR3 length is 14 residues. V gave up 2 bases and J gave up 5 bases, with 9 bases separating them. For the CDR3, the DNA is TGTGCCAGCAGTTTACAGGGTTGGACCGGGGAGCTGTTTTTT. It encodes CASSLQGWTGELFF.

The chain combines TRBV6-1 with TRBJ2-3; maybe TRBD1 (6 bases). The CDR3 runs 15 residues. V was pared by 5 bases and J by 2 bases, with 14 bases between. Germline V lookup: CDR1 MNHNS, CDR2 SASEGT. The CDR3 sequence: CASSQLGHFTDTQYF. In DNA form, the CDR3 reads TGTGCCAGCAGTCAACTGGGACATTTCACAGATACGCAGTATTTT.

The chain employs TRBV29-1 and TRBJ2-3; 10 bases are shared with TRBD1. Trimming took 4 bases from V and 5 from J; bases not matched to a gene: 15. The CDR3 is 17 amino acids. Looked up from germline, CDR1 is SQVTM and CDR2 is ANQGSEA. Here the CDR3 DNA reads TGCAGCGTTGCAAACCTGCCGGGACAGGGGCTCGGAGATACGCAGTATTTT. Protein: CSVANLPGQGLGDTQYF.

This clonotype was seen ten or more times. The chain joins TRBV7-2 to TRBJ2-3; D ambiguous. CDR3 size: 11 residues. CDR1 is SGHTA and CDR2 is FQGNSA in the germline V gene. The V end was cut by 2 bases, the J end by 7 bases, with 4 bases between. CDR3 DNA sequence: TGTGCCAGCAGCTTAATAAATACGCAGTATTTT. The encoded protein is CASSLINTQYF.

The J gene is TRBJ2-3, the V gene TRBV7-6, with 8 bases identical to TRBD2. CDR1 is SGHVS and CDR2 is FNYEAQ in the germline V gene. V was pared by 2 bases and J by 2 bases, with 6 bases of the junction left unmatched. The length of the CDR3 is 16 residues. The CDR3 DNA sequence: TGTGCCAGCAGCTTAAGCGCGGGGGGACCCACAGATACGCAGTATTTT. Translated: CASSLSAGGPTDTQYF. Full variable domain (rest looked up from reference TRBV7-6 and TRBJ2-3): GAGVSQSPRYKVTKRGQDVALRCDPISGHVSLYWYRQALGQGPEFLTYFNYEAQQDKSGLPNDRFSAERPEGSISTLTIQRTEQRDSAMYRCASSLSAGGPTDTQYFGPGTRLTVL.

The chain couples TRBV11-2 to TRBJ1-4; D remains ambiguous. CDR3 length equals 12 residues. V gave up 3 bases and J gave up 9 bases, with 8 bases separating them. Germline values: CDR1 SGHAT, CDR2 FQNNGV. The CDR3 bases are TGTGCCAGCAGCTTGAGGGAGCAAAAACTGTTTTTT. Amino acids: CASSLREQKLFF.

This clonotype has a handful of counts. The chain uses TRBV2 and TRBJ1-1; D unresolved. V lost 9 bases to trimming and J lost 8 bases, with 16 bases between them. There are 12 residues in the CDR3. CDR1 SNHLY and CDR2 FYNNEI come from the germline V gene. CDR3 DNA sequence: TGTGCCAGAAGTACAGCTAAGACAGAAGCTTTCTTT. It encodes CARSTAKTEAFF.

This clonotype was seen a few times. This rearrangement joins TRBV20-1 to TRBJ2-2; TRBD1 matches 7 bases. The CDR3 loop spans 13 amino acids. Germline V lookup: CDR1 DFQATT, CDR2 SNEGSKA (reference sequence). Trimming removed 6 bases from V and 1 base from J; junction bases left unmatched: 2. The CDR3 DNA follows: TGCAGTGCCAGGGACAGGAACACCGGGGAGCTGTTTTTT. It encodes CSARDRNTGELFF.

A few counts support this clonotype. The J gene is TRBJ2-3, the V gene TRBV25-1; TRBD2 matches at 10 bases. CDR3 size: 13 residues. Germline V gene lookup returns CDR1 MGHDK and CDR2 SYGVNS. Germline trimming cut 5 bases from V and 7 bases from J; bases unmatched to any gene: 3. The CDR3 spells CASSSGGAHTQYF. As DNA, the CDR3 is TGTGCCAGCAGTAGCGGGGGGGCCCATACGCAGTATTTT.